This TCR beta chain stems from a study of early T cells in non-severe SARS-CoV-2 infection. Whole-study context: Chains were not paired, and sequencing was done on bulk RNA from unsorted whole blood. Study-wide findings and caveats: CD4 and private specificities were missed by VDJdb matching, which favored anti-spike CD8 responses.

Comments on this clonotype: Antigen unknown.

Separate cDNA molecules each had unique molecular identifiers attached to them. TCRdb reprocessed the 5' RACE reads via MiXCR and lists one record per CDR3 protein. The sample records more than 45,000 distinct CDR3 sequences, over 5% being singletons. This clonotype was sampled from an adult who was a healthcare worker with PCR-confirmed SARS-CoV-2 infection or an uninfected control (not recorded which). The material sequenced was whole blood.

The CDR3 sequence: CSAQQAFSKNTIYF. Here the CDR3 DNA reads TGCAGTGCTCAACAGGCATTCTCTAAAAACACCATATATTTT. V usage is TRBV20-1 and J usage is TRBJ1-3; a weak D match, TRBD1 (5 bases). The CDR3 is 14 amino acids. From germline, CDR1 is DFQATT and CDR2 SNEGSKA (reference sequence). Trimming removed 5 bases at V and 6 bases at J, with 17 bases between.